This TCR beta chain was sequenced for a study of T cell clonotyping in hematopoietic cell transplantation. Looking at the study overall: Recipient blood drawn about 28 days pretransplant and days 30, 100, 180 after.

Between the trimmed V and J ends, which lost 7 bases and 10 bases, there was a span of 16 bases. The CDR3 loop spans 12 amino acids. Germline loops: CDR1 MDHEN, CDR2 SYDVKM. A note on this clone: Its antigen is as yet unknown.

This table comes from immunoSEQ multiplex PCR, and its TCRdb copy is limited to in-frame clones, with some not included. The table has more than 12,000 clones, approximately 56% seen once. Study findings and constraints: At the given depth, recipient repertoires were over 95% de novo clonotypes. Recipient TCR diversity dropped after transplant; expanded clonotypes rose from day 30 to 180.

The sequence derives from a human donor who either received an allogeneic hematopoietic cell transplant for a myeloid malignancy or was a related donor (not recorded which). Some clones in this sample may be carry-over from other donors' samples. V gene TRBV28 combines with J gene TRBJ2-5; possible D gene TRBD1, 6 bases. The sample taken for sequencing was PBMCs. The CDR3 is CASTWGRLGQYF. In DNA, the CDR3 is TGTGCCAGCACTTGGGGGCGGTTAGGCCAGTACTTC.